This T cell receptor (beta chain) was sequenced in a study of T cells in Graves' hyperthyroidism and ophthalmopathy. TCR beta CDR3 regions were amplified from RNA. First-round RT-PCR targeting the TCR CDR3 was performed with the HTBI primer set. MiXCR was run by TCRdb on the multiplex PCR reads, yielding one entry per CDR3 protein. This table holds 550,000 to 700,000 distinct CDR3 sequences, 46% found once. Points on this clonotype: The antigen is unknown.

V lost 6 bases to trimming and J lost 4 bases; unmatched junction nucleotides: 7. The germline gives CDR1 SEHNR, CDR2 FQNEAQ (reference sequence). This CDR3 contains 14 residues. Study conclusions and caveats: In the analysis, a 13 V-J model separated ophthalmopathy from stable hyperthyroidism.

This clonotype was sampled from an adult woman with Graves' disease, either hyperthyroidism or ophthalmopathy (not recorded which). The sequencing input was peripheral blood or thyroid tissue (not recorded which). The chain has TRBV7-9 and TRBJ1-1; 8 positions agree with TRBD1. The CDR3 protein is CASRAGGAGTEAFF. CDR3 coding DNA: TGTGCCAGCAGAGCAGGGGGCGCGGGCACTGAAGCTTTCTTT.